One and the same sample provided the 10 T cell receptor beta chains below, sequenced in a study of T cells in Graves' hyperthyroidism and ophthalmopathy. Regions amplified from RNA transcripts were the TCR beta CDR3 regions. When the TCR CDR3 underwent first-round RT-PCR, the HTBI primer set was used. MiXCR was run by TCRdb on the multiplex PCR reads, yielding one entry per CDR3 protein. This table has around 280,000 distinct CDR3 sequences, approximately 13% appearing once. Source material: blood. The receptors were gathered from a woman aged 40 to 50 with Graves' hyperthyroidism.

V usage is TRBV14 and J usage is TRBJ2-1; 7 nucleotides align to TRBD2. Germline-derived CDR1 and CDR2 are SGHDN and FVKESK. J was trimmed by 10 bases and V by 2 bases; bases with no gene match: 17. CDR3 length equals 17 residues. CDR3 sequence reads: CASSQHLWTSAQGEQFF. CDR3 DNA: TGTGCCAGCAGCCAACACCTGTGGACTAGTGCGCAGGGCGAGCAGTTCTTC.

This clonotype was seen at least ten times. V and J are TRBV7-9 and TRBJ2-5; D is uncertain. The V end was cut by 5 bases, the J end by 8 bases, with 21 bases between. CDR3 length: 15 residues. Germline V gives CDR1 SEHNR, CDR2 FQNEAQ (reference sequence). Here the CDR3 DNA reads TGTGCCAGCAGCACCCCCGGGCGGCTCGTAGGCACCCAGTACTTC. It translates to CASSTPGRLVGTQYF.

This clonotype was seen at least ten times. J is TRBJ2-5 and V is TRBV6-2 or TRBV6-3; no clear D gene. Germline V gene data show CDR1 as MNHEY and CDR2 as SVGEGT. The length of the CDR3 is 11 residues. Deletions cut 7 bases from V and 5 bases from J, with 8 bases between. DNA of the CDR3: TGTGCCAGCACCGCCTTGGAGACCCAGTACTTC. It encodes CASTALETQYF.

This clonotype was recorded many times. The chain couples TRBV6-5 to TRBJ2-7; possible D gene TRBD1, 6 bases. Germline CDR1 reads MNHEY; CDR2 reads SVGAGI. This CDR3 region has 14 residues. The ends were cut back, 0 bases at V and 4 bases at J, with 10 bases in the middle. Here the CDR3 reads CASSYSRRGYEQYF. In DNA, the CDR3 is TGTGCCAGCAGTTACTCGCGCAGGGGTTACGAGCAGTACTTC.

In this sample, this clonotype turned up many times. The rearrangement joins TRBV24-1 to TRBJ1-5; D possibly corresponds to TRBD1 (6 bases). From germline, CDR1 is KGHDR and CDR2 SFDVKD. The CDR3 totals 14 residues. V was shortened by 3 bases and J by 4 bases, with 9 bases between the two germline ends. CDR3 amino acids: CATSDTDSNQPQHF. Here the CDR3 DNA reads TGTGCCACCAGTGATACGGACAGTAATCAGCCCCAGCATTTT.

The CDR3 coding sequence is TGTGCCAGCAGCCAAGGGCTAGCCGTTGGCACAGATACGCAGTATTTT. The encoded protein is CASSQGLAVGTDTQYF. The chain combines TRBV4-2 with TRBJ2-3, with D perhaps TRBD2 (5 bases). This CDR3 has 16 residues. V shed 1 base and J shed 1 base, with 12 bases lying between them. Looked up from germline, CDR1 is LGHNA and CDR2 is YNFKEQ.

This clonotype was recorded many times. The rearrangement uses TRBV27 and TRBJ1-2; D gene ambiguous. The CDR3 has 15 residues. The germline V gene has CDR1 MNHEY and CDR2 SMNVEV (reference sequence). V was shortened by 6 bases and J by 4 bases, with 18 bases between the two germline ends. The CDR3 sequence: CASSPRTGVAYGYTF. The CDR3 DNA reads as TGTGCCAGCAGCCCCAGGACCGGGGTGGCCTATGGCTACACCTTC.

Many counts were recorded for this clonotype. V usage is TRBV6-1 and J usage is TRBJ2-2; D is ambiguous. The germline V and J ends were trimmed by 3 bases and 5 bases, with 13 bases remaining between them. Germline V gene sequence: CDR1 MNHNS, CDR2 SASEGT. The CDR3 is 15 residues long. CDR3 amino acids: CASSDQQTRTGELFF. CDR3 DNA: TGTGCCAGCAGTGACCAACAGACCCGAACCGGGGAGCTGTTTTTT.

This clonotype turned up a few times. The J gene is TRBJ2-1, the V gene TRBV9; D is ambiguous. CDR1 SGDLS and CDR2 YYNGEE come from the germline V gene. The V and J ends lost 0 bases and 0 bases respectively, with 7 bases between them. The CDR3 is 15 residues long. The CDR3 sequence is CASSVEPHSYNEQFF. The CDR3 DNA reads TGTGCCAGCAGCGTAGAACCCCACTCCTACAATGAGCAGTTCTTC.

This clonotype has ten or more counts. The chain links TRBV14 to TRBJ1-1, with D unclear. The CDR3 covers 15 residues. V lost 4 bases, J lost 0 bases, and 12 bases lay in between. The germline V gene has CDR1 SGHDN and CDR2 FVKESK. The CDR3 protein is CASSRLGIMNTEAFF. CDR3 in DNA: TGTGCCAGCAGCCGTCTAGGGATTATGAACACTGAAGCTTTCTTT.